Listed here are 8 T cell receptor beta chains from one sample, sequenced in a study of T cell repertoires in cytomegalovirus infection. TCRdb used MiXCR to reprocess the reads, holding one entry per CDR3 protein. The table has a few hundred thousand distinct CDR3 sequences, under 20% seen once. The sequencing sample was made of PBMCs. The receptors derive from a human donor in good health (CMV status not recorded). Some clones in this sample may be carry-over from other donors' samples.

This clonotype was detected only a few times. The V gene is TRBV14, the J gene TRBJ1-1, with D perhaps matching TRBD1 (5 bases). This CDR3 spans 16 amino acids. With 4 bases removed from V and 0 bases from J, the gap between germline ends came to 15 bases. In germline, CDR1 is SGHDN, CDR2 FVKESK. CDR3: CASSPMTASLNTEAFF. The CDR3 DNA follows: TGTGCCAGCAGCCCGATGACAGCAAGTTTGAACACTGAAGCTTTCTTT.

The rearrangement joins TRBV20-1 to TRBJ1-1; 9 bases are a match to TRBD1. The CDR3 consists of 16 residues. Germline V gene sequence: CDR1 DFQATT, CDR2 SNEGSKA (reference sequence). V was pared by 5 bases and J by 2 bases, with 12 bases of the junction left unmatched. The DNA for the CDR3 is TGCAGTGCTTCCTCTCTGACAGGGGGTTTTAACACTGAAGCTTTCTTT. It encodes CSASSLTGGFNTEAFF.

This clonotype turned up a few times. The DNA for the CDR3 is TGTGCCAGCAGCGCCCGGGACAGGGCGTCTCAGCCCCAGCATTTT. It specifies CASSARDRASQPQHF. The rearrangement links TRBV27 to TRBJ1-5; TRBD1 matches 9 bases. The V and J ends lost 6 bases and 6 bases, in that order; junction bases with no gene match: 9. The germline gives CDR1 MNHEY, CDR2 SMNVEV (reference sequence). There are 15 residues in the CDR3.

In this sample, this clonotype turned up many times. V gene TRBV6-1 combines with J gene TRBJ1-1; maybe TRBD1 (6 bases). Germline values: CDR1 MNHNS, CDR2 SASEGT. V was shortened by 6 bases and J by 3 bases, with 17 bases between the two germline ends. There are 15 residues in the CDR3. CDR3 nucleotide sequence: TGTGCCAGCAGCTCTCAGGGGAGTCTCGACACTGAAGCTTTCTTT. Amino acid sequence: CASSSQGSLDTEAFF.

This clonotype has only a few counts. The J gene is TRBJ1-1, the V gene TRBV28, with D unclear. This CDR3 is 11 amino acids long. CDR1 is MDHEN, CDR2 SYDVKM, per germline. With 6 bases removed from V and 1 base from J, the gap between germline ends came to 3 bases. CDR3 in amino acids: CASRKNTEAFF. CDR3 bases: TGTGCCAGCAGGAAGAACACTGAAGCTTTCTTT.

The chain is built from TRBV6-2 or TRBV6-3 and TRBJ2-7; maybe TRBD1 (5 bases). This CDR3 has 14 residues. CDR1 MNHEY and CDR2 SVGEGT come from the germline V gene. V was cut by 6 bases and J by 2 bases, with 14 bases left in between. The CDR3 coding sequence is TGTGCCAGCAGCCCCCCTACAGGTGCCTACGAGCAGTACTTC. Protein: CASSPPTGAYEQYF.

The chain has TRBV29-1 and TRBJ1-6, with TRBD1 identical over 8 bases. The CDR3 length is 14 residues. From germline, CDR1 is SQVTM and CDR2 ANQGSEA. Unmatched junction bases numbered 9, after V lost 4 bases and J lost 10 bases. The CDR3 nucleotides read TGCAGCGTTGCCTCGGACAGGGAGGGATCACCCCTCCACTTT. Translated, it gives CSVASDREGSPLHF.

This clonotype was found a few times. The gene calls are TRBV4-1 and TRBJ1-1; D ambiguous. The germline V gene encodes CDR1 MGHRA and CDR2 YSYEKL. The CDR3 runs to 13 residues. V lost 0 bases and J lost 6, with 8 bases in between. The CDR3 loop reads CASSQDPPSEAFF. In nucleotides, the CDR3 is TGCGCCAGCAGCCAAGATCCCCCTTCTGAAGCTTTCTTT.